This T cell receptor beta chain was retrieved from a study of blood T cell repertoires in COVID-19. Overall study context: PBMCs, B-cell-depleted T cells, or T cells were the source of the cDNA or gDNA that made up the material.

Authors' processing steps: Estimation of nucleated cell counts relied on the amplification of reference gene primers. Profiling relied on immunoSEQ multiplex PCR, and the TCRdb table lists in-frame clones only, not all of them. V, J and clone size reflect that table, while D and trimming were determined from the DNA. The sample has around 380,000 clones, 70% to 90% seen once. The germline gives CDR1 SGHRS, CDR2 YFSETQ. V was shortened by 3 bases and J by 8 bases, with 14 bases between the two germline ends. This CDR3 contains 13 residues. Clinical history as reported by participants underpinned cohort assignment. Donors in Cohort 3 who had recovered were those with two negative PCRs, healthcare professional clearance, or resolution of their symptoms.

Sample: PBMCs or T cells enriched from blood (not recorded which). V gene TRBV5-1 combines with J gene TRBJ1-2; D remains unclear. The sequence was obtained from a man aged 25 to 40 who had recovered from COVID-19. This CDR3 reads CASSSQSGNGYTF. The CDR3 DNA follows: TGCGCCAGCAGCTCACAGTCGGGGAACGGCTACACCTTC.